This passage covers 18 T cell receptor beta chains from one sample sequenced in a study of cytomegalovirus exposure and HLA in healthy donors. The primer mix had 60 Vbeta and 13 Jbeta primers. Profiling relied on immunoSEQ multiplex PCR, and the TCRdb table lists in-frame clones only, not all of them. This table has 150,000 to 200,000 clones, 75% to 85% appearing once. Sequencing was done on a sample of PBMCs. These receptors were obtained from a man in his thirties or forties in good health and CMV-seropositive.

The rearrangement joins TRBV2 to TRBJ1-2, with 8 bases matching TRBD1. The CDR3 has 13 amino acids. Unmatched junction bases numbered 6, after V lost 5 bases and J lost 7 bases. In germline, CDR1 is SNHLY, CDR2 FYNNEI. The CDR3 protein is CASSQDRVVGYTF. The DNA of the CDR3 is TGTGCCAGCAGTCAGGACAGGGTGGTTGGCTACACCTTC.

The chain carries TRBV29-1 and TRBJ2-7; tentatively, D is TRBD1 (5 bases). The CDR3 totals 14 residues. V was pared by 0 bases and J by 5 bases, with 14 bases between. From germline, CDR1 is SQVTM and CDR2 ANQGSEA. This chain's CDR3 is CSVEDQQGLDEQYF. For the CDR3, the DNA is TGCAGCGTTGAAGATCAGCAGGGTCTCGACGAGCAGTACTTC.

The rearrangement joins TRBV11-2 to TRBJ1-4, with TRBD1 as a possible D gene (5 bases). Germline V gene lookup returns CDR1 SGHAT and CDR2 FQNNGV. The CDR3 consists of 13 residues. The V end was cut by 2 bases, the J end by 5 bases, with 6 bases between. The CDR3 region has the DNA TGTGCCAGCAGCTTAAGGGGAAATGAAAAACTGTTTTTT. Protein product: CASSLRGNEKLFF.

CDR3 region: CASSFRSYGYTF. The DNA for the CDR3 is TGTGCCAGCAGCTTCAGGTCGTATGGCTACACCTTC. The rearrangement joins TRBV5-5 to TRBJ1-2; no reliable D call. The V gene's germline CDR1 is SGHKS and CDR2 YYEKEE (reference sequence). V was cut by 2 bases and J by 5 bases, with 7 bases left in between. The CDR3 has 12 amino acids. Combining the CDR3 with reference TRBV5-5 and TRBJ1-2 gives the whole variable domain DAGVTQSPTHLIKTRGQQVTLRCSPISGHKSVSWYQQVLGQGPQFIFQYYEKEERGRGNFPDRFSARQFPNYSSELNVNALLLGDSALYLCASSFRSYGYTFGSGTRLTVV.

On this clone: Its ends do not fully match the called genes, so a read error is possible. The CDR3 DNA reads TGTGCCAGCAGTTTGGTCCGGGGAGGTCGGAATGAGCAGTTCTTC. This gives the protein CASSLVRGGRNEQFF. The chain links TRBV5-8 to TRBJ2-1, with a tentative D call TRBD2 (6 bases). Looked up from germline, CDR1 is SGHTS and CDR2 is YDEGEE. This CDR3 has 15 amino acids.

V gene TRBV30 combines with J gene TRBJ2-7, with 9 bases aligning to TRBD2. The CDR3 covers 14 residues. Germline CDR1 and CDR2: GTSNPN and SVGIG (reference sequence). Germline trimming cut 2 bases from V and 1 base from J; bases unmatched to any gene: 3. CDR3 protein: CAWSLAGRSYEQYF. The CDR3 bases are TGTGCCTGGAGTCTAGCGGGAAGGTCCTACGAGCAGTACTTC.

V usage is TRBV18 and J usage is TRBJ2-1; TRBD2 matches at 16 bases. CDR3 length: 15 residues. Per germline, CDR1 KGHSH and CDR2 LQKENI. J gave up 8 bases and V 2 bases, and 0 bases lay outside the gene matches. The CDR3 region has the DNA TGTGCCAGCTCACCAGGGACTAGCGGGAGGGATGAGCAGTTCTTC. Its translation: CASSPGTSGRDEQFF. Using reference TRBV18 and TRBJ2-1 for the parts outside the CDR3, the full variable domain is NAGVMQNPRHLVRRRGQEARLRCSPMKGHSHVYWYRQLPEEGLKFMVYLQKENIIDESGMPKERFSAEFPKEGPSILRIQQVVRGDSAAYFCASSPGTSGRDEQFFGPGTRLTVL.

This clone is a singleton in its sample. The V and J genes are TRBV27 and TRBJ2-7, with D possibly being TRBD1 (6 bases). V was trimmed by 6 bases and J by 7 bases, leaving 19 bases between them. The CDR3 length is 14 residues. CDR1 is MNHEY, CDR2 SMNVEV, per germline (reference sequence). The DNA of the CDR3 is TGTGCCAGCAGCAAAATCGGGACACCGGGGGAGCAGTACTTC. Translated: CASSKIGTPGEQYF.

The table lists this clone with a count of one. The gene calls are TRBV6-1 and TRBJ2-7, with D tentatively TRBD2 (6 bases). V lost 5 bases, J lost 3 bases, and 17 bases lay in between. CDR1 and CDR2 (germline): MNHNS, SASEGT. This CDR3 is built from 15 residues. Here the CDR3 DNA reads TGTGCCAGCAGTAAAAAAGGGGCCGGGGGCTACGAGCAGTACTTC. Its translation: CASSKKGAGGYEQYF.

V is TRBV2 and J is TRBJ1-3; the D gene is possibly TRBD1 (5 bases). The germline V gene has CDR1 SNHLY and CDR2 FYNNEI. The CDR3 totals 15 residues. V lost 8 bases and J 3 bases, leaving 17 bases between the germline ends. The CDR3 spells CASYLSWGVGNTIYF. CDR3 in DNA: TGTGCCAGCTACCTCTCTTGGGGGGTTGGAAACACCATATATTTT.

J is TRBJ2-3 and V is TRBV5-8; TRBD2 might be the D (6 bases). This CDR3 is built from 15 residues. Trimming took 4 bases from V and 0 from J, leaving 12 bases between them. Germline V gene sequence: CDR1 SGHTS, CDR2 YDEGEE. The CDR3 is CASSLEGTSTDTQYF. The DNA of the CDR3 is TGTGCCAGCAGCCTTGAGGGGACTAGCACAGATACGCAGTATTTT.

A few counts support this clone. The chain combines TRBV29-1 with TRBJ2-3; the D is unclear. The CDR3 contains 14 residues. V was shortened by 8 bases and J by 0 bases, with 15 bases between the two germline ends. Germline-derived CDR1 and CDR2 are SQVTM and ANQGSEA. DNA of the CDR3: TGCAGCTTTGGACGGGTCCCTAGCACAGATACGCAGTATTTT. Protein product: CSFGRVPSTDTQYF.

Regarding this clone: One end of the junction does not line up with germline, which may come from a read error. J is TRBJ2-7 and V is TRBV2; TRBD2 matches at 9 bases. This CDR3 has 15 residues. CDR1 and CDR2 from the germline V gene are SNHLY and FYNNEI. This CDR3 reads CASRPLAGPSHEQYF. The CDR3 nucleotides are TGTGCCAGCAGGCCCCTAGCGGGACCCTCCCACGAGCAGTACTTC.

The chain has TRBV27 and TRBJ2-1, with 9 positions matching TRBD2. The CDR3 covers 15 residues. The V and J ends lost 5 bases and 5 bases, in that order; junction bases with no gene match: 7. Germline-derived CDR1 and CDR2 are MNHEY and SMNVEV (reference sequence). This CDR3 is CASSLLASGNNEQFF. CDR3 coding DNA: TGTGCCAGCAGTCTGCTGGCTAGCGGGAACAATGAGCAGTTCTTC.

The count of this clone is one. The chain carries TRBV6-5 and TRBJ2-2; D not resolved. The CDR3 spans 11 residues. Germline V CDR1 and CDR2: MNHEY, SVGAGI. V was clipped by 6 bases and J by 6 bases, with 5 bases between them. The CDR3 loop is CASSSSGELFF. The CDR3 DNA follows: TGTGCCAGCAGCTCCTCCGGGGAGCTGTTTTTT.

The chain carries TRBV7-6 and TRBJ2-7, with D perhaps matching TRBD1 (6 bases). Germline loops: CDR1 SGHVS, CDR2 FNYEAQ. The CDR3 runs 14 residues. With 3 bases removed from V and 1 base from J, the gap between germline ends came to 10 bases. The CDR3 coding sequence is TGTGCCAGCAGCTTGGACAGTGGATCCTACGAGCAGTACTTC. It encodes CASSLDSGSYEQYF.

This rearrangement joins TRBV7-9 to TRBJ2-7; tentative D call: TRBD1 (5 bases). The germline CDR1 and CDR2 sequences are SEHNR and FQNEAQ (reference sequence). The V end lost 2 bases, the J end lost 0 bases, and 5 bases lay between the germline ends. This CDR3 spans 13 amino acids. The CDR3 nucleotides read TGTGCCAGCAGCTTAAGGGGCTCCTACGAGCAGTACTTC. It specifies CASSLRGSYEQYF.

The rearrangement uses TRBV14 and TRBJ2-2, with 12 bases matching TRBD2. Germline trimming cut 2 bases from V and 7 bases from J; bases unmatched to any gene: 5. Per germline, CDR1 SGHDN and CDR2 FVKESK. The CDR3 contains 16 residues. CDR3 loop: CASSQRLGLAGGELFF. In DNA, the CDR3 is TGTGCCAGCAGCCAAAGGCTGGGACTAGCGGGCGGGGAGCTGTTTTTT.